The rows below give T cell receptor beta chains drawn from one sample of a study of T cell repertoires in aging, cancer and after chemotherapy. TCRdb itself ran the multiplex PCR reads through MiXCR, one entry per CDR3 protein. The sample yields 1,300 to 1,500 distinct CDR3 sequences, 25% to 30% seen once. Sequencing was performed on blood. These receptors came from a human donor with a blood cancer. Both conserved end residues are part of each CDR3.

J: TRBJ2-7
length: 15
V: TRBV6-1
CDR3: CASSKAGGAAYEQYF

J: TRBJ1-4
length: 14
V: TRBV6-1
CDR3: CASSEGKESEKLFF

J: TRBJ1-4
length: 18
V: TRBV4-2
CDR3: CASSQGLPTGTVNEKLFF

J: TRBJ1-4
length: 18
V: TRBV7-6
CDR3: CASSRATGQGRRDEKLFF

J: TRBJ2-2
length: 16
V: TRBV7-6
CDR3: CASSPPPGGQVGELFF

J: TRBJ1-1
length: 15
V: TRBV5-4
CDR3: CASSLAWGRNTEAFF

J: TRBJ2-2
length: 14
V: TRBV7-6
CDR3: CASSWGQYTGELFF

J: TRBJ2-7
length: 14
V: TRBV5-6
CDR3: CASSLGTGHYEQYF

J: TRBJ2-4
length: 12
V: TRBV20-1
CDR3: CSARPTRGLQYF

J: TRBJ1-1
length: 14
V: TRBV5-6
CDR3: CASSLEDPGTEAFF

J: TRBJ2-2
length: 17
V: TRBV6-1
CDR3: CASSFPSGGGGTGELFF

J: TRBJ1-5
length: 17
V: TRBV19
CDR3: CASSTMKPGQGAQPQHF

J: TRBJ2-4
length: 15
V: TRBV7-9
CDR3: CASSTKGASGNIQYF

J: TRBJ2-2
length: 17
V: TRBV15
CDR3: CATSREAGGPNTGELFF

J: TRBJ2-7
length: 15
V: TRBV5-5
CDR3: CASSLGVRAGYEQYF

J: TRBJ1-6
length: 16
V: TRBV12-3/TRBV12-4
CDR3: CASRGQPFSYNSPLHF

J: TRBJ1-1
length: 12
V: TRBV30
CDR3: CARGRGGTEAFF

J: TRBJ2-2
length: 14
V: TRBV6-6
CDR3: CASRGLMNTGELFF

J: TRBJ1-2
length: 15
V: TRBV5-4
CDR3: CASSLEPGHVYGYTF